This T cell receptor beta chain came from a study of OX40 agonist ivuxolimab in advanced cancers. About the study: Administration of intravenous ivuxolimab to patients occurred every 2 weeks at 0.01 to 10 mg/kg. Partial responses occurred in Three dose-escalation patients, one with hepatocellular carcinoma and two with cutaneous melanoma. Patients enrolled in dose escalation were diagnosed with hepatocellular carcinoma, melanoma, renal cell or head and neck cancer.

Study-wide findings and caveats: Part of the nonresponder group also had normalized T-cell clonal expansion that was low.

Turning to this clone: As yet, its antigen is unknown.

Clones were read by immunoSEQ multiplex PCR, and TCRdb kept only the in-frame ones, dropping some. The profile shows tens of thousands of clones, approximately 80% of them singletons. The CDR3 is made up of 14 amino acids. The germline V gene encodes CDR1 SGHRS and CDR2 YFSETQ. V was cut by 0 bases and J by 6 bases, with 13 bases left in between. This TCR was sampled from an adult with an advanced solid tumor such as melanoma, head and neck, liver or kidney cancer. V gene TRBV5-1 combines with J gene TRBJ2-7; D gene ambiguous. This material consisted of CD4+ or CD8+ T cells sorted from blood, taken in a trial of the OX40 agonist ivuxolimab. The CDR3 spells CASSLGSSELEQYF. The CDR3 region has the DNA TGCGCCAGCAGCTTGGGGTCCAGTGAACTCGAGCAGTACTTC.